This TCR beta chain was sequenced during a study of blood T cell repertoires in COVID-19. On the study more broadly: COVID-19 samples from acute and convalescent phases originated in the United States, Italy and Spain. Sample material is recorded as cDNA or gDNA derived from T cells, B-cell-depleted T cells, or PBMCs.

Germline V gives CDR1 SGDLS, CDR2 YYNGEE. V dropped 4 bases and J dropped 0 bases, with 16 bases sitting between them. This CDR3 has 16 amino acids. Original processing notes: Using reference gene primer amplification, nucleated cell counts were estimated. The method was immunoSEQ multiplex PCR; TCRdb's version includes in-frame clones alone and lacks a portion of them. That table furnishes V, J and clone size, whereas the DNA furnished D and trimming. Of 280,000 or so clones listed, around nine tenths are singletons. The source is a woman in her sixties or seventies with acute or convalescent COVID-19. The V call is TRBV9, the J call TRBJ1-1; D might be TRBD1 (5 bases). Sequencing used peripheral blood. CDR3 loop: CASSLGSGNMNTEAFF. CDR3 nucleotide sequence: TGTGCCAGCAGCCTGGGGTCAGGGAATATGAACACTGAAGCTTTCTTT.